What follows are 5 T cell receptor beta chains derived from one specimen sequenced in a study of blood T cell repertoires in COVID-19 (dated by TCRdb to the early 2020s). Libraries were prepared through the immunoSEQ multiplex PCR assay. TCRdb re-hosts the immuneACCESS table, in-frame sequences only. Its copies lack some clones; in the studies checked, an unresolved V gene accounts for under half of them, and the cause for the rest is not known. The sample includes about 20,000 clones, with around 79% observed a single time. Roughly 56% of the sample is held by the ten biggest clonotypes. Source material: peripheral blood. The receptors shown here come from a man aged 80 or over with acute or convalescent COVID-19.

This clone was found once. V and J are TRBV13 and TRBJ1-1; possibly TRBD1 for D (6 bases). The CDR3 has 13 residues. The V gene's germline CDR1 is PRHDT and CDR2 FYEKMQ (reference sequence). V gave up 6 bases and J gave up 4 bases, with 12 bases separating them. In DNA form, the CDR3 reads TGTGCCAGCAGTAAGGGGGTGGTCACTGAAGCTTTCTTT. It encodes CASSKGVVTEAFF.

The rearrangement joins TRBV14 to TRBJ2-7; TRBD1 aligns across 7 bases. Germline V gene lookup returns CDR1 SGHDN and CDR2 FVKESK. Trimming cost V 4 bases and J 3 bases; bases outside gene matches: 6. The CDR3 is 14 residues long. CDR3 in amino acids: CASSPFTGDYEQYF. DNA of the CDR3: TGTGCCAGCAGCCCTTTCACAGGGGACTACGAGCAGTACTTC.

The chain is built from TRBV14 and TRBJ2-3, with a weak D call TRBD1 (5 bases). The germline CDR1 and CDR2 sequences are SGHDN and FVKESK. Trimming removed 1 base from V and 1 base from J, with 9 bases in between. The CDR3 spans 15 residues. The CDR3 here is CASSQGTLRTDTQYF. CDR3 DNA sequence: TGTGCCAGCAGCCAAGGGACACTCCGCACAGATACGCAGTATTTT.

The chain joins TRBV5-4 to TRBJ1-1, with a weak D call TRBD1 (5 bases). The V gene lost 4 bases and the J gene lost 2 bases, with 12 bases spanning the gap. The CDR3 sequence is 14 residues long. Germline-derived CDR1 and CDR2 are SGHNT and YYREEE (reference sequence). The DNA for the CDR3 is TGTGCCAGCAGCCCCCAGGGAATAAACACTGAAGCTTTCTTT. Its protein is CASSPQGINTEAFF.

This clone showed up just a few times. The CDR3 protein is CALRAYNEQFF. Written as DNA, the CDR3 is TGTGCCTTACGCGCCTACAATGAGCAGTTCTTC. This sequence joins TRBV30 and TRBJ2-1; D gene unclear. The CDR3 is 11 residues long. Trimming removed 7 bases from V and 2 bases from J, with 6 bases in between. In germline, CDR1 is GTSNPN, CDR2 SVGIG (reference sequence).